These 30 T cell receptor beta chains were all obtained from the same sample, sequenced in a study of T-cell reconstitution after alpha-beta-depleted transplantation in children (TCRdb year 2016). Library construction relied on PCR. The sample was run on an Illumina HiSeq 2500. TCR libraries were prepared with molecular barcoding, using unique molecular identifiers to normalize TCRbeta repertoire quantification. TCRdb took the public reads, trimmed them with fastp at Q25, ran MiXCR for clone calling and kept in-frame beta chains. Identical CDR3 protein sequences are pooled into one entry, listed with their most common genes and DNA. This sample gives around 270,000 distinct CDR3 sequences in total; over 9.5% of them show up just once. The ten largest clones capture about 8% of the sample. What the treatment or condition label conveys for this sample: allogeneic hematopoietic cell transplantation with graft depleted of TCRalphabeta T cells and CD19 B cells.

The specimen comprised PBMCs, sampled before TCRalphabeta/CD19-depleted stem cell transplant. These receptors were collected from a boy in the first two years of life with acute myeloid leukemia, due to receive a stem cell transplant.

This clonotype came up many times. The CDR3: CASSGFTDTQYF. CDR3 nucleotides: TGTGCCAGCAGTGGATTCACAGATACGCAGTATTTT. This chain links TRBV25-1 with TRBJ2-3, with D unclear. CDR1 is MGHDK and CDR2 is SYGVNS in the germline V gene. The CDR3 consists of 12 residues. V was clipped by 4 bases and J by 2 bases, with 4 bases between them.

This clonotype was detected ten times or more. This CDR3 is CSAAKGTGGYTF. DNA for the CDR3: TGCAGCGCCGCAAAAGGGACAGGTGGCTACACCTTC. The chain joins TRBV29-1 to TRBJ1-2; 8 positions match TRBD1. This CDR3 is built from 12 residues. The germline CDR1 and CDR2 sequences are SQVTM and ANQGSEA. The junction had 8 bases not matched to a gene; V was cut back by 7 bases and J by 7 bases. The whole variable domain, remainder taken from reference TRBV29-1 and TRBJ1-2, is SAVISQKPSRDICQRGTSLTIQCQVDSQVTMMFWYRQQPGQSLTLIATANQGSEATYESGFVIDKFPISRPNLTFSTLTVSNMSPEDSSIYLCSAAKGTGGYTFGSGTRLTVV.

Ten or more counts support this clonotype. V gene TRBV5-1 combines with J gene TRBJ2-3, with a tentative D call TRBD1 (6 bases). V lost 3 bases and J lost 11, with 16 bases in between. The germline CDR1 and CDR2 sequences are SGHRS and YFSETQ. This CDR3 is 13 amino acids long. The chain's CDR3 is CASSSSGTPKQYF. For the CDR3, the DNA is TGCGCCAGCAGCTCTTCCGGGACACCCAAGCAGTATTTT.

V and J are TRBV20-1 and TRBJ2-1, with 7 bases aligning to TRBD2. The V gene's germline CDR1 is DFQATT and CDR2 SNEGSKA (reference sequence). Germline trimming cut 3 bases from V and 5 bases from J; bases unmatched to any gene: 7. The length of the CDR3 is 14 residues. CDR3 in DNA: TGCAGTGCTAGCGGCGGGAGCGGCCACAATGAGCAGTTCTTC. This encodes CSASGGSGHNEQFF.

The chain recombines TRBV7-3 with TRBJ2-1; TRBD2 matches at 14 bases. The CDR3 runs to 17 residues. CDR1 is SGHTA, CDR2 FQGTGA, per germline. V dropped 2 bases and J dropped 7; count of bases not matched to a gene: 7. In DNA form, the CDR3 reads TGTGCCAGCAGCTTACGACTAGCGGGGGGGCGGGGGAATGAGCAGTTCTTC. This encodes CASSLRLAGGRGNEQFF. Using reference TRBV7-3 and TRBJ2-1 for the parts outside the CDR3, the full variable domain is GAGVSQTPSNKVTEKGKYVELRCDPISGHTALYWYRQSLGQGPEFLIYFQGTGAADDSGLPNDRFFAVRPEGSVSTLKIQRTERGDSAVYLCASSLRLAGGRGNEQFFGPGTRLTVL.

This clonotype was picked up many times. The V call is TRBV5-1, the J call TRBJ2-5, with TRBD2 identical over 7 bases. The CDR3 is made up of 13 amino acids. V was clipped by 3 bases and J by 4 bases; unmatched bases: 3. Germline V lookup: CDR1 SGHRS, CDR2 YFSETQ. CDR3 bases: TGCGCCAGCAGCTGGGGGGGGGTAGAGACCCAGTACTTC. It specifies CASSWGGVETQYF. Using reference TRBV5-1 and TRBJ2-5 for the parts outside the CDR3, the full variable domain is KAGVTQTPRYLIKTRGQQVTLSCSPISGHRSVSWYQQTPGQGLQFLFEYFSETQRNKGNFPGRFSGRQFSNSRSEMNVSTLELGDSALYLCASSWGGVETQYFGPGTRLLVL.

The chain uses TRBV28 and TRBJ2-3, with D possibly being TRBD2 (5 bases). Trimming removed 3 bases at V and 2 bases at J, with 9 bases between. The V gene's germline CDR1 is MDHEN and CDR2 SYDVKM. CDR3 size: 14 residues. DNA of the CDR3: TGTGCCAGCAGTTTTGCCGGGATCACAGATACGCAGTATTTT. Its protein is CASSFAGITDTQYF.

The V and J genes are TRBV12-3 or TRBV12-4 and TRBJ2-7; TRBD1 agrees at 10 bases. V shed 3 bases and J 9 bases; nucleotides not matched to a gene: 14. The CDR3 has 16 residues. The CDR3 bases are TGTGCCAGCAGTTTCCGGACAGGGGGGGCTCCTAAGGGGCAGTACTTC. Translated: CASSFRTGGAPKGQYF.

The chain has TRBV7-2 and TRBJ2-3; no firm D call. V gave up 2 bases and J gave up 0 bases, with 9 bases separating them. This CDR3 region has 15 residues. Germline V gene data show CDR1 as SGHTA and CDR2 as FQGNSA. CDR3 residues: CASSLSPASTDTQYF. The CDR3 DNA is TGTGCCAGCAGCTTATCCCCGGCCAGCACAGATACGCAGTATTTT.

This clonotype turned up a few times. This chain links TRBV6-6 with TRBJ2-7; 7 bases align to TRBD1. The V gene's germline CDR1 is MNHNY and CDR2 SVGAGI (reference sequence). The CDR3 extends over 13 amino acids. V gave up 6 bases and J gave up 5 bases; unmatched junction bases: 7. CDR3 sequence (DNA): TGTGCCAGCAGCCCCACAGGGGACGACGAGCAGTACTTC. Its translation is CASSPTGDDEQYF.

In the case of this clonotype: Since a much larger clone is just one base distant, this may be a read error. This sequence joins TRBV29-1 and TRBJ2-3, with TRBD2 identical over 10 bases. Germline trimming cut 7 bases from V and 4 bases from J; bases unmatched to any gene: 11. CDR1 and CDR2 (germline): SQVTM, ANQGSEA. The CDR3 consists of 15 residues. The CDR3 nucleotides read TGCAGCGCCCTAGGACTAGCGGCCTGTCCAGATACGCAGTATTTT. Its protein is CSALGLAACPDTQYF.

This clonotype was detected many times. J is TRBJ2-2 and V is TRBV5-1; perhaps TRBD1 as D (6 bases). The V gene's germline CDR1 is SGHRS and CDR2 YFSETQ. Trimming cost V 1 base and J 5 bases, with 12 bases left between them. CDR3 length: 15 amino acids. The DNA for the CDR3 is TGCGCCAGCAGCTTGTGGGACATTTCTACCGGGGAGCTGTTTTTT. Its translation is CASSLWDISTGELFF.

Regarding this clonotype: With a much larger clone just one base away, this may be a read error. CDR3 sequence: CASSQEGDAYNGQFF. CDR3 sequence (DNA): TGCGCCAGCAGCCAAGAAGGCGATGCCTACAATGGGCAGTTCTTC. The chain recombines TRBV4-3 with TRBJ2-1; D unclear. This CDR3 is built from 15 residues. Germline CDR1 LGHNA, CDR2 YSLEER.

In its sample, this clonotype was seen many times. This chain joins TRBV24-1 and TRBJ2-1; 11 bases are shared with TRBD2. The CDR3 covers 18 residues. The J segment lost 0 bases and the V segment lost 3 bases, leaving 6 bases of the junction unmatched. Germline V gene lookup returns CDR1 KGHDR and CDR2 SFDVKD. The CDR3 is CATSDTRLAGSSYNEQFF. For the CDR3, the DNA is TGTGCCACCAGTGATACTAGACTAGCGGGGAGCTCCTACAATGAGCAGTTCTTC.

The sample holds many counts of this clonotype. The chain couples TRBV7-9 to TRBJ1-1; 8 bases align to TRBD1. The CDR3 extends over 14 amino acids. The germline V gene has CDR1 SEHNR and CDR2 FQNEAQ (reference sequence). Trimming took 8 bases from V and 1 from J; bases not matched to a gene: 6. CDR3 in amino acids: CASGRDRRNTEAFF. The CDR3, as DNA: TGTGCCAGCGGTCGGGACAGGAGGAACACTGAAGCTTTCTTT.

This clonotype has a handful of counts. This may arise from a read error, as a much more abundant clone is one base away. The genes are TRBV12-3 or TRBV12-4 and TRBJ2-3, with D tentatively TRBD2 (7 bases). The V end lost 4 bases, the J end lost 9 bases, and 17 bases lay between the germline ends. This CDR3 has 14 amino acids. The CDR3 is CASSSLEGGGTQYF. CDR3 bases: TGTGCCAGCAGTTCCCTTGAGGGGGGGGGGACGCAGTATTTT.

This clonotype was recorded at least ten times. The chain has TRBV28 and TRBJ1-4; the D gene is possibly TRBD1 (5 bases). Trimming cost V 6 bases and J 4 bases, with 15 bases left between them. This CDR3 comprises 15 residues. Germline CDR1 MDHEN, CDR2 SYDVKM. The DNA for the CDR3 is TGTGCCAGCAGGTACAGGCAGGCTTTTAATGAAAAACTGTTTTTT. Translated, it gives CASRYRQAFNEKLFF. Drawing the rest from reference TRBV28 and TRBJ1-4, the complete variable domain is DVKVTQSSRYLVKRTGEKVFLECVQDMDHENMFWYRQDPGLGLRLIYFSYDVKMKEKGDIPEGYSVSREKKERFSLILESASTNQTSMYLCASRYRQAFNEKLFFGSGTQLSVL.

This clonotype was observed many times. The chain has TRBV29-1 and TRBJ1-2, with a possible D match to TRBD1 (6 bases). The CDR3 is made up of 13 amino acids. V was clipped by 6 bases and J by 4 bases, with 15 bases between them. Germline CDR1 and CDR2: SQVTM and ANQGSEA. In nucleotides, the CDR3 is TGCAGCGTCCGCGACAGGTTGGGCTATGGCTACACCTTC. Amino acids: CSVRDRLGYGYTF.

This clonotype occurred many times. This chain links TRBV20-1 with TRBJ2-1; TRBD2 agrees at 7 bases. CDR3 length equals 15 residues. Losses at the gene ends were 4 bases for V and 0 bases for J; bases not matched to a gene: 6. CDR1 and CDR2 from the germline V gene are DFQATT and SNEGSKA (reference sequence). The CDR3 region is CSAKRGEGSYNEQFF. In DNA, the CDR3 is TGCAGTGCTAAGAGAGGGGAGGGCTCCTACAATGAGCAGTTCTTC.

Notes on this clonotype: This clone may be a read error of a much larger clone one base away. CDR3 protein: CASSLGGNGGAFHEQFF. CDR3 DNA sequence: TGCGCCAGCAGCTTGGGAGGTAACGGGGGGGCCTTCCATGAGCAGTTCTTC. The chain employs TRBV5-1 and TRBJ2-1, with TRBD2 matching 8 bases. CDR1 is SGHRS and CDR2 is YFSETQ in the germline V gene. The trim removed 0 bases at V and 8 bases at J, leaving 13 bases unmatched. The CDR3 has 17 residues. Full variable domain (rest looked up from reference TRBV5-1 and TRBJ2-1): KAGVTQTPRYLIKTRGQQVTLSCSPISGHRSVSWYQQTPGQGLQFLFEYFSETQRNKGNFPGRFSGRQFSNSRSEMNVSTLELGDSALYLCASSLGGNGGAFHEQFFGPGTRLTVL.

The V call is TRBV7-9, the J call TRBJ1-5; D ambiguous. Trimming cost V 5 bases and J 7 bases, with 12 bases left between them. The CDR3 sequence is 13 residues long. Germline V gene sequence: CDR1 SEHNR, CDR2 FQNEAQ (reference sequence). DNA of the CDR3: TGTGCCAGCAGCCGAACGGGTGACCAGCCCCAGCATTTT. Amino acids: CASSRTGDQPQHF.

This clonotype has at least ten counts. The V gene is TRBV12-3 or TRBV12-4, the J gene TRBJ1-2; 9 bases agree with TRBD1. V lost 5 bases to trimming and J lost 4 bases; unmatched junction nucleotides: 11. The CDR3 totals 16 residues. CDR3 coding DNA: TGTGCCAGCAGTCCCTACCGACAGGGGGGAGCCTATGGCTACACCTTC. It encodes CASSPYRQGGAYGYTF.

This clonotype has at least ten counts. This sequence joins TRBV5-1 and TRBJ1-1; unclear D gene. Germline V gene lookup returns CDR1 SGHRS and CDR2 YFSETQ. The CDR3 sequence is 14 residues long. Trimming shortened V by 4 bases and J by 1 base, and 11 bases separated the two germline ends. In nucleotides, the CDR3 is TGCGCCAGCAGCCCGGAGGACGGGAACACTGAAGCTTTCTTT. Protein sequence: CASSPEDGNTEAFF.

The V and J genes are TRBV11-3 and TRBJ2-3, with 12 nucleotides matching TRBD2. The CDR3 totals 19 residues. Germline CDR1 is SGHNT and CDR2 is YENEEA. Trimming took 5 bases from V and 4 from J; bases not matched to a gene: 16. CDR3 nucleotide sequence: TGTGCCAGCAGCGCCTGGGATGGCCTAGCGGGAGGGCTGGCAGATACGCAGTATTTT. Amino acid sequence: CASSAWDGLAGGLADTQYF.

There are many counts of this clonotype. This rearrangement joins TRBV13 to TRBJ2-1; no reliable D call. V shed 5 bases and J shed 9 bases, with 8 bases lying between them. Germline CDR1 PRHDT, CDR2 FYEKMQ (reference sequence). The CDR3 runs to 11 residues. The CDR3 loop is CASSRRVEQFF. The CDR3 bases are TGTGCCAGCAGCCGTAGGGTTGAGCAGTTCTTC.

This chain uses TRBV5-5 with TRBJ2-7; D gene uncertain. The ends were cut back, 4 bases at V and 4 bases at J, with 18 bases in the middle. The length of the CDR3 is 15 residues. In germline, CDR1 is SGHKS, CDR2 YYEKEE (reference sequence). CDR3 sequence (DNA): TGTGCCAGCAGCGTATTATATGTTGACGCTTACGAGCAGTACTTC. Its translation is CASSVLYVDAYEQYF.

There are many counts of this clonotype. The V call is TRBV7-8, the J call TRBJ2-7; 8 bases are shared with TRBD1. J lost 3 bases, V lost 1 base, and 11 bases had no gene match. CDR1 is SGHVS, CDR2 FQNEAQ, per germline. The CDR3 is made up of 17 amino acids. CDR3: CASSLGTGFRLIYEQYF. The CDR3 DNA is TGTGCCAGCAGCTTAGGGACAGGGTTTAGGCTTATCTACGAGCAGTACTTC.

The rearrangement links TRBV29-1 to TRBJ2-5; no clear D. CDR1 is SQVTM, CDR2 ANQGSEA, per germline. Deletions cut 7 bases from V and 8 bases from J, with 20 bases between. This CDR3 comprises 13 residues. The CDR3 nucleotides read TGCAGCGCAAAATCGGGCAGTCGCCTTACCCAGTACTTC. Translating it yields CSAKSGSRLTQYF.

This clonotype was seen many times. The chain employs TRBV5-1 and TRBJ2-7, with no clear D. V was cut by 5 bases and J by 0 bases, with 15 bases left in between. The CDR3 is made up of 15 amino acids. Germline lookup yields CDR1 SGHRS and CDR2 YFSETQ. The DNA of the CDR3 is TGCGCCAGCAGTTCCGCCGAAAGGGCCTCCTACGAGCAGTACTTC. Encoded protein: CASSSAERASYEQYF.

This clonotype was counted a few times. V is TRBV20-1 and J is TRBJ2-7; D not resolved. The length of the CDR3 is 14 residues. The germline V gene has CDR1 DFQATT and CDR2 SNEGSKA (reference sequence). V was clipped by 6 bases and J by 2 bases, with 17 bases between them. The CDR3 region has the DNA TGCAGTGCCAGACCCGGGCACCCCCCCTACGAGCAGTACTTC. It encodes CSARPGHPPYEQYF.